This T cell receptor (beta chain) was sequenced for a study of OX40 agonist ivuxolimab in advanced cancers. The wider study: Age averaged 60 years (range about 23 to 85), and 82.7% were male.

The CDR3 totals 11 residues. Germline V lookup: CDR1 SGHTA, CDR2 FQGNSA. Deletions cut 7 bases from V and 6 bases from J, with 8 bases between. Sequencing used immunoSEQ multiplex PCR; TCRdb keeps in-frame clones, though not all of them. In the table there are roughly 86,000 clones, 90% to 95% of which are singletons. The TCR originated in an adult with an advanced solid tumor such as melanoma, head and neck, liver or kidney cancer. This sample comprised CD4+ or CD8+ T cells sorted from blood, obtained in a trial of the OX40 agonist ivuxolimab. The gene calls are TRBV7-2 and TRBJ2-3; the D is unclear. The CDR3 is CASTPADTQYF. The CDR3, as DNA: TGTGCCAGCACCCCCGCGGATACGCAGTATTTT.